This entry lists 3 T cell receptor beta chains sequenced from one sample in a study of CD8 T cells in Susac syndrome (dated by TCRdb to between 2018 and 2020). Libraries came from the immunoSEQ multiplex PCR assay. RNA was extracted using the RNeasy kit, and roughly 0.45 to 1 ug of the RNA was reverse transcribed with random hexamers. In TCRdb, the public reads were trimmed at Q25 with fastp and aligned with MiXCR, with productive beta chains retained. All rows with the same CDR3 protein become a single entry with the most common DNA and genes. In all, the sample holds more than 150,000 distinct CDR3 sequences, and roughly 94% of those were seen once. The ten largest clones capture 0.2% to 0.25% of the sample. Input material: CD8+ T cells from PBMCs. The receptors originated from a human donor with multiple sclerosis.

V usage is TRBV7-9 and J usage is TRBJ1-2; D might be TRBD1 (5 bases). This CDR3 spans 14 amino acids. The germline CDR1 and CDR2 sequences are SEHNR and FQNEAQ (reference sequence). Trimming took 2 bases from V and 4 from J, leaving 11 bases between them. The CDR3 DNA sequence: TGTGCCAGCAGCTTATCCTCAGGGCTCTATGGCTACACCTTC. This translates into CASSLSSGLYGYTF.

The CDR3 DNA follows: TGTGCCAGCAGCTTAGATGGACAGGGCTATAATTCACCCCTCCACTTT. Amino acids: CASSLDGQGYNSPLHF. The genes are TRBV11-2 and TRBJ1-6, with 8 bases lining up with TRBD1. The CDR3 is 16 residues long. V dropped 0 bases and J dropped 3; count of bases not matched to a gene: 1. The V gene's germline CDR1 is SGHAT and CDR2 FQNNGV. Using reference TRBV11-2 and TRBJ1-6 for the parts outside the CDR3, the full variable domain is EAGVAQSPRYKIIEKRQSVAFWCNPISGHATLYWYQQILGQGPKLLIQFQNNGVVDDSQLPKDRFSAERLKGVDSTLKIQPAKLEDSAVYLCASSLDGQGYNSPLHFGNGTRLTVT.

The gene calls are TRBV15 and TRBJ2-1; the D is unclear. With 3 bases removed from V and 6 bases from J, the gap between germline ends came to 15 bases. Per germline, CDR1 LNHNV and CDR2 YYDKDF (reference sequence). The CDR3 contains 15 residues. Written as DNA, the CDR3 is TGTGCCACCAGCAGGCAGCCGGGTTGGGGCAATGAGCAGTTCTTC. It specifies CATSRQPGWGNEQFF.